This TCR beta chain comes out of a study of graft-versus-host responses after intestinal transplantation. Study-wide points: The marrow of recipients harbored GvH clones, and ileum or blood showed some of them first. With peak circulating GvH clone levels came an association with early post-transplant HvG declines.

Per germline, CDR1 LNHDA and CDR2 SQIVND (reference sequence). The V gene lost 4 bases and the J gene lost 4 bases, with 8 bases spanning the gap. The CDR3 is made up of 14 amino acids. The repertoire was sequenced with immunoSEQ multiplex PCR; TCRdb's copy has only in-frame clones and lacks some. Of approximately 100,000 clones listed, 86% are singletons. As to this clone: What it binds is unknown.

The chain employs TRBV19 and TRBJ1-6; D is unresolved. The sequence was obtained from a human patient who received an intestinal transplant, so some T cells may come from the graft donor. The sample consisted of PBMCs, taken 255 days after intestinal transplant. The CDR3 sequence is CASSKGQYNSPLHF. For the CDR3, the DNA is TGTGCCAGTAGTAAAGGGCAGTATAATTCACCCCTCCACTTT.